One T cell receptor beta chain is described in this entry. Its antigen remains unidentified. Roughly three months, about 14 weeks, into antiretroviral therapy, follow-up blood was collected. The repertoire came from unfractionated whole blood and reflected all unsorted peripheral T cells. These data come from a study of HIV-infected patients and healthy controls. cDNA was made from 500 ng RNA using alpha and beta constant primers. Alpha and beta chain libraries were made separately by chain-specific third strand synthesis with multiplexing indices. TCRdb fed the 5' RACE reads into MiXCR, producing one record per CDR3 protein. The table includes about 14,000 distinct CDR3 sequences, roughly 12% detected once. Germline V CDR1 and CDR2: SGHVS, FNYEAQ. This CDR3 is 13 amino acids long. Trimming shortened V by 5 bases and J by 1 base, and 8 bases separated the two germline ends. Findings of the study overall: HIV+ repertoires were severely depleted of MAIT alpha-chain CDR3s, unlike healthy controls. Compared with untreated HIV+ repertoires, healthy controls showed roughly threefold more distinct CDR3s and higher Shannon diversity. During therapy, HIV-associated CDR3s fell significantly in frequency, while CMV-associated CDR3s did not change significantly.

This receptor was obtained from an adult with HIV infection. The donor label of this sample is uncertain. The sample was blood, taken during antiretroviral therapy. The chain recombines TRBV7-6 with TRBJ1-1; D is ambiguous. The CDR3 nucleotides are TGTGCCAGCAGCGTGTCAGAGAACACTGAAGCTTTCTTT. Translating gives CASSVSENTEAFF.